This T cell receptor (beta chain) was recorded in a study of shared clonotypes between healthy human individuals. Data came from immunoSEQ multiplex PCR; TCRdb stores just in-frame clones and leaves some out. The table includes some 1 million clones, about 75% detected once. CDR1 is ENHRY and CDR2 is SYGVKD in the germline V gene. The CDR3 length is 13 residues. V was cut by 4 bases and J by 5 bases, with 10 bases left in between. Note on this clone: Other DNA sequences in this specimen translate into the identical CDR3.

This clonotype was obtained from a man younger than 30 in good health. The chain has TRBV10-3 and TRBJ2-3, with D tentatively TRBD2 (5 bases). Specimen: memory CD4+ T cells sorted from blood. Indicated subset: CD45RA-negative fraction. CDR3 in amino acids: CAISAGREDTQYF. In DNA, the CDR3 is TGTGCCATCAGTGCAGGCCGGGAAGATACGCAGTATTTT.